The T cell receptor (beta chain) under discussion was sequenced for a study of T-cell reconstitution after alpha-beta-depleted transplantation in children. Broader study findings: After transplant, high TCRbeta diversity at day 60 in some patients arose from surviving recipient T cells and thymic progenitors.

This clonotype has only a few counts. Its target is unknown. Preparation of the TCRbeta library involved a method that used unique molecular identifiers. TCRdb passed the PCR reads through MiXCR, listing each CDR3 protein once. The sample yields 300,000 to 350,000 distinct CDR3 sequences, around 25% seen once. This receptor was taken from a male patient between 10 and 17 years old who had a stem cell transplant for acute lymphoblastic leukemia, so the T cells may come from the graft donor. Sequencing was performed on PBMCs, mostly from graft donor cells, taken 180 days after TCRalphabeta/CD19-depleted stem cell transplant.

CDR3 in amino acids: CASSSQGVTEAFF. In DNA, the CDR3 is TGCGCCAGCAGCTCTCAGGGGGTTACTGAAGCTTTCTTT. The V and J genes are TRBV5-1 and TRBJ1-1; 7 positions agree with TRBD1. The germline V gene encodes CDR1 SGHRS and CDR2 YFSETQ. This CDR3 contains 13 residues. Trimming took 3 bases from V and 5 from J; bases not matched to a gene: 4.